This T cell receptor (beta chain) stems from a study of blood T cell repertoires in COVID-19. As originally analysed: Using reference gene primer amplification, nucleated cell counts were estimated. Some clones are missing from TCRdb's copy, which holds only in-frame ones; the method was immunoSEQ multiplex PCR. V and J calls and clone size are copied from that table; D and trimming were computed from the DNA. The repertoire has under 40,000 clones, just under 95% of them found once; the top ten carry approximately 4.2%. CDR1 and CDR2 from the germline V gene are LNHDA and SQIVND (reference sequence). The CDR3 is 15 residues long. The V segment lost 5 bases and the J segment 6 bases; nucleotides outside the gene matches: 8.

The sequence came from a human donor with active COVID-19. The donor label of this sample is uncertain. The sample comprised peripheral blood. The chain carries TRBV19 and TRBJ1-4; 8 nucleotides align to TRBD1. The CDR3 is CASSPTGGWDEKLFF. The CDR3 nucleotides are TGTGCCAGTAGTCCCACAGGGGGTTGGGATGAAAAACTGTTTTTT.